This T cell receptor beta chain was sequenced in a study of cytomegalovirus exposure and HLA in healthy donors. The PCR had 60 Vbeta and 13 Jbeta primers. TCRdb's table, derived via immunoSEQ multiplex PCR, lists solely in-frame clones and lacks some. The sample has about 98,000 clones, about 70% seen once. Germline-derived CDR1 and CDR2 are SQVTM and ANQGSEA. Germline trimming cut 0 bases from V and 3 bases from J; bases unmatched to any gene: 6. The CDR3 loop spans 15 amino acids. The gene calls are TRBV29-1 and TRBJ2-3; 7 positions match TRBD2. The sample consisted of PBMCs. This sequence originates from a female donor in good health and CMV-seronegative. The CDR3 loop is CSVEDQLRGTDTQYF. The CDR3 DNA reads TGCAGCGTTGAAGATCAGCTGCGGGGGACAGATACGCAGTATTTT.